A selection of T cell receptor beta chains follows, all from one sample in a study of a mutant IDH1 vaccine in newly diagnosed glioma. Their antigen targets remain unknown. Repertoires were generated with immunoSEQ multiplex PCR, while TCRdb's copy carries only in-frame clones and drops some. This repertoire shows tens of thousands of clones, 80% found once; its top ten account for over 4.5%. This specimen was PBMCs, taken from a glioma patient whose treatment included an IDH1 peptide vaccine. These receptors were taken from a man between 45 and 60 years old with glioma. Each CDR3 is given with its conserved first and last residue. Each record gives: V gene, D gene, clone size, J gene, CDR3 protein, CDR3 DNA. A D gene is named only where the DNA matches it firmly. Some rows mark clone size as missing; the rest say once, few, many or name a class of expanded clone.

v_gene: TRBV7-9
d_gene: TRBD1
abundance: .
j_gene: TRBJ1-2
CDR3aa: CASSLGTGGVGYTF
CDR3nt: TGTGCCAGCAGCTTAGGAACAGGGGGCGTCGGCTACACCTTC

v_gene: TRBV5-1
d_gene: .
abundance: .
j_gene: TRBJ2-7
CDR3aa: CASSQTSIEQYF
CDR3nt: TGCGCCAGCAGCCAAACTTCTATCGAGCAGTACTTC

v_gene: TRBV4-1
d_gene: .
abundance: once
j_gene: TRBJ1-2
CDR3aa: CASSQEGGHNYGYTF
CDR3nt: TGCGCCAGCAGCCAAGAAGGGGGGCATAACTATGGCTACACCTTC

v_gene: TRBV18
d_gene: .
abundance: .
j_gene: TRBJ2-2
CDR3aa: CASSPPQGTTGELFF
CDR3nt: TGTGCCAGCTCACCACCTCAGGGGACCACCGGGGAGCTGTTTTTT

v_gene: TRBV6-1
d_gene: .
abundance: .
j_gene: TRBJ2-3
CDR3aa: CASTHRTGERTQYF
CDR3nt: TGTGCCAGCACCCACAGGACGGGGGAGCGTACGCAGTATTTT

v_gene: TRBV5-1
d_gene: .
abundance: few
j_gene: TRBJ2-7
CDR3aa: CASTGLRYEQYF
CDR3nt: TGCGCCAGCACAGGGTTAAGATACGAGCAGTACTTC

v_gene: TRBV19
d_gene: .
abundance: once
j_gene: TRBJ1-2
CDR3aa: CASSIGAAGYTF
CDR3nt: TGTGCCAGTAGTATAGGTGCGGCTGGCTACACCTTC

v_gene: TRBV5-6
d_gene: TRBD2
abundance: .
j_gene: TRBJ2-3
CDR3aa: CASSLERDSTDTQYF
CDR3nt: TGTGCCAGCAGCTTAGAGCGGGATAGCACAGATACGCAGTATTTT

v_gene: TRBV18
d_gene: .
abundance: .
j_gene: TRBJ1-1
CDR3aa: CASSSGGRNTEAFF
CDR3nt: TGTGCCAGCTCCTCCGGAGGTAGGAACACTGAAGCTTTCTTT

v_gene: TRBV19
d_gene: TRBD1
abundance: few
j_gene: TRBJ1-2
CDR3aa: CASSVGTGGSYGYTF
CDR3nt: TGTGCCAGTAGTGTTGGGACAGGGGGCAGCTATGGCTACACCTTC

v_gene: TRBV2
d_gene: TRBD1
abundance: .
j_gene: TRBJ1-1
CDR3aa: CASSPLWDRGRGGTEAFF
CDR3nt: TGTGCCAGCAGTCCCCTGTGGGACAGGGGGCGCGGAGGCACTGAAGCTTTCTTT

v_gene: TRBV6-6
d_gene: TRBD2
abundance: .
j_gene: TRBJ2-1
CDR3aa: CASKGGLGGNEQFF
CDR3nt: TGTGCCAGCAAGGGAGGGCTGGGGGGCAATGAGCAGTTCTTC

v_gene: TRBV9
d_gene: TRBD1
abundance: .
j_gene: TRBJ1-1
CDR3aa: CASSAPTGDRTRTEAFF
CDR3nt: TGTGCCAGCAGTGCCCCGACCGGGGACAGGACGCGAACTGAAGCTTTCTTT

v_gene: TRBV5-1
d_gene: .
abundance: .
j_gene: TRBJ2-2
CDR3aa: CASSPKSNTGELFF
CDR3nt: TGCGCCAGCAGCCCAAAATCTAACACCGGGGAGCTGTTTTTT

v_gene: TRBV2
d_gene: TRBD2
abundance: .
j_gene: TRBJ2-5
CDR3aa: CASNSGGVRETQYF
CDR3nt: TGTGCCAGCAATAGCGGGGGGGTTAGAGAGACCCAGTACTTC

v_gene: TRBV11-2
d_gene: TRBD1
abundance: .
j_gene: TRBJ1-6
CDR3aa: CASRTLDRVGSPLHF
CDR3nt: TGTGCCAGCAGAACTCTGGACAGGGTAGGATCACCCCTCCACTTT

v_gene: TRBV19
d_gene: .
abundance: few
j_gene: TRBJ2-5
CDR3aa: CASSGPFQETQYF
CDR3nt: TGTGCCAGTAGCGGACCATTCCAAGAGACCCAGTACTTC

v_gene: TRBV6-1
d_gene: .
abundance: .
j_gene: TRBJ1-2
CDR3aa: CASSVSSNRDGYTF
CDR3nt: TGTGCCAGCAGTGTTTCCTCGAATCGGGATGGCTACACCTTC

v_gene: TRBV2
d_gene: .
abundance: .
j_gene: TRBJ2-3
CDR3aa: CASTQSTDTQYF
CDR3nt: TGTGCCAGCACCCAAAGCACAGATACGCAGTATTTT

v_gene: TRBV9
d_gene: .
abundance: .
j_gene: TRBJ1-5
CDR3aa: CASSVDAGANQPQHF
CDR3nt: TGTGCCAGCAGCGTAGATGCTGGGGCCAATCAGCCCCAGCATTTT

v_gene: TRBV6-1
d_gene: TRBD1
abundance: .
j_gene: TRBJ1-2
CDR3aa: CASSLNDRGDYGYTF
CDR3nt: TGTGCCAGCAGTCTGAATGACAGGGGTGACTATGGCTACACCTTC

v_gene: TRBV11-2
d_gene: .
abundance: .
j_gene: TRBJ2-1
CDR3aa: CASSLGEMGEQFF
CDR3nt: TGTGCCAGCAGCTTAGGGGAAATGGGGGAGCAGTTCTTC

v_gene: TRBV5-5
d_gene: TRBD1
abundance: .
j_gene: TRBJ2-2
CDR3aa: CASSADPGTANTGELFF
CDR3nt: TGTGCCAGCAGCGCCGATCCCGGGACAGCGAACACCGGGGAGCTGTTTTTT

v_gene: TRBV11-2
d_gene: TRBD2
abundance: .
j_gene: TRBJ2-5
CDR3aa: CASIPTGTSGETQYF
CDR3nt: TGTGCCAGCATCCCCACCGGGACTAGCGGGGAGACCCAGTACTTC

v_gene: TRBV4-1
d_gene: .
abundance: .
j_gene: TRBJ1-6
CDR3aa: CASSQVMGANSPLHF
CDR3nt: TGCGCCAGCAGCCAAGTAATGGGGGCGAATTCACCCCTCCACTTT

v_gene: TRBV6-1
d_gene: TRBD1
abundance: .
j_gene: TRBJ2-7
CDR3aa: CASSEFRGQGYEQYF
CDR3nt: TGTGCCAGCAGCGAATTTAGGGGACAGGGCTACGAGCAGTACTTC

v_gene: TRBV5-1
d_gene: TRBD2
abundance: .
j_gene: TRBJ2-3
CDR3aa: CASSPGLAGGRVTDTQYF
CDR3nt: TGCGCCAGCAGCCCGGGACTAGCGGGAGGGCGCGTCACAGATACGCAGTATTTT

v_gene: TRBV15
d_gene: TRBD1
abundance: .
j_gene: TRBJ1-2
CDR3aa: CATSRERVPFGQGNYGYTF
CDR3nt: TGTGCCACCAGCAGAGAGAGAGTACCCTTTGGACAGGGCAACTATGGCTACACCTTC

v_gene: TRBV4-2
d_gene: .
abundance: .
j_gene: TRBJ2-2
CDR3aa: CASSQVGGQRELFF
CDR3nt: TGTGCCAGCAGCCAAGTAGGGGGGCAGCGGGAGCTGTTTTTT

v_gene: TRBV5-6
d_gene: TRBD1
abundance: .
j_gene: TRBJ1-6
CDR3aa: CASSSLGQGLNNSPLHF
CDR3nt: TGTGCCAGCAGCTCGCTGGGACAGGGTTTAAATAATTCACCCCTCCACTTT

v_gene: TRBV13
d_gene: .
abundance: few
j_gene: TRBJ1-1
CDR3aa: CARDSWGRPEAFF
CDR3nt: TGTGCCAGGGATTCTTGGGGGCGACCTGAAGCTTTCTTT

v_gene: TRBV10-3
d_gene: .
abundance: .
j_gene: TRBJ2-2
CDR3aa: CAISESISPRMGELFF
CDR3nt: TGTGCCATCAGTGAGTCGATATCGCCCCGAATGGGGGAGCTGTTTTTT

v_gene: TRBV18
d_gene: TRBD1
abundance: .
j_gene: TRBJ2-7
CDR3aa: CASSPEDRGYEQYF
CDR3nt: TGTGCCAGCTCACCTGAGGACAGGGGCTACGAGCAGTACTTC

v_gene: TRBV7-2
d_gene: .
abundance: .
j_gene: TRBJ1-4
CDR3aa: CASSLVPGANEKLFF
CDR3nt: TGTGCCAGCAGCTTAGTTCCAGGGGCCAATGAAAAACTGTTTTTT